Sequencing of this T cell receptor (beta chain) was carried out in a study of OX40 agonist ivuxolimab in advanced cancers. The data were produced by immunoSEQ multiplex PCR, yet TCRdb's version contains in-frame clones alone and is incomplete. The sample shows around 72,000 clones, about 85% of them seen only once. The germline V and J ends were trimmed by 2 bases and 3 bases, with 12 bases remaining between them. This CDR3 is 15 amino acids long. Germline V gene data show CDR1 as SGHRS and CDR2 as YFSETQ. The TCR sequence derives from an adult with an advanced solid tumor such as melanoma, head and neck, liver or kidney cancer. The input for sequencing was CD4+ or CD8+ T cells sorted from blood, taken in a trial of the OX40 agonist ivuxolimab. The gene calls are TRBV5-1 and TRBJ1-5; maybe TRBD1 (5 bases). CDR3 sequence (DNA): TGCGCCAGCAGCTTTGGGGGTGGGGACAATCAGCCCCAGCATTTT. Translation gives CASSFGGGDNQPQHF. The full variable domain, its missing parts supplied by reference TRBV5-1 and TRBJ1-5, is KAGVTQTPRYLIKTRGQQVTLSCSPISGHRSVSWYQQTPGQGLQFLFEYFSETQRNKGNFPGRFSGRQFSNSRSEMNVSTLELGDSALYLCASSFGGGDNQPQHFGDGTRLSIL.